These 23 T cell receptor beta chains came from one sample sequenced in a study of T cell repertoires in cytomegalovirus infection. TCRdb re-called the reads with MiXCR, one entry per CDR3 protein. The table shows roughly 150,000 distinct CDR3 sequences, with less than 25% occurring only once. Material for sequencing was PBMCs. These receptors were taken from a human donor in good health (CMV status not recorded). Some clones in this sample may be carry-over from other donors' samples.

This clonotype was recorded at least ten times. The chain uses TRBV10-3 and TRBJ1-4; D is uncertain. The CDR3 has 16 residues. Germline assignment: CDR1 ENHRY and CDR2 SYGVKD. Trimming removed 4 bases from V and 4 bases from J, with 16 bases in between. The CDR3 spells CAISGILAHGNEKLFF. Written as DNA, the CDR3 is TGTGCCATCAGTGGTATCCTGGCTCATGGTAATGAAAAACTGTTTTTT.

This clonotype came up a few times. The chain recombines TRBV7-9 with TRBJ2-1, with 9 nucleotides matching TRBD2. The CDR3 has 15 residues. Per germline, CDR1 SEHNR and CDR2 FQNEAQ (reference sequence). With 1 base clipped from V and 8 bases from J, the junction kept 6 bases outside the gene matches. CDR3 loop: CASSLGLAGFDEQFF. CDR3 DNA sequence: TGTGCCAGCAGCTTAGGGCTAGCGGGATTTGATGAGCAGTTCTTC.

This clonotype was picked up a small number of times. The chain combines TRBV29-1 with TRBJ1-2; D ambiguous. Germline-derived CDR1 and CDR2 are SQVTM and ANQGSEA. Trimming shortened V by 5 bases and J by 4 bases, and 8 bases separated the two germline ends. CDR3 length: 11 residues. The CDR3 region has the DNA TGCAGCGTTCCAAGGGCCTATGGCTACACCTTC. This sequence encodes CSVPRAYGYTF.

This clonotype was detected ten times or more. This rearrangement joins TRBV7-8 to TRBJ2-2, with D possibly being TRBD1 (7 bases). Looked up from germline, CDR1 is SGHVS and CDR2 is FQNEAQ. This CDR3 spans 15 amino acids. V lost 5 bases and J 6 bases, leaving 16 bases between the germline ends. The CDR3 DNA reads TGTGCCAGCAGCCCAGGGGGGTGGGGATCCGGGGAGCTGTTTTTT. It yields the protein CASSPGGWGSGELFF.

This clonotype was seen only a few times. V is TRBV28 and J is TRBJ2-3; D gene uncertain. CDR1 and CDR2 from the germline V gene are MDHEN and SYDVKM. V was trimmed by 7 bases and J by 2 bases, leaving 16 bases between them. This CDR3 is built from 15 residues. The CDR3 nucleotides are TGTGCCAGCACCTCTTTCCGGAGAGACACAGATACGCAGTATTTT. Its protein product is CASTSFRRDTDTQYF.

CDR3 region: CASSQDTRGPPGELFF. The CDR3 DNA reads TGTGCCAGCAGCCAAGATACCCGGGGTCCGCCCGGGGAGCTGTTTTTT. The chain has TRBV3-1 and TRBJ2-2, with TRBD2 as a possible D gene (5 bases). Germline values: CDR1 LGHDT, CDR2 YNNKEL (reference sequence). The CDR3 covers 16 residues. Trimming removed 0 bases from V and 6 bases from J, with 14 bases in between.

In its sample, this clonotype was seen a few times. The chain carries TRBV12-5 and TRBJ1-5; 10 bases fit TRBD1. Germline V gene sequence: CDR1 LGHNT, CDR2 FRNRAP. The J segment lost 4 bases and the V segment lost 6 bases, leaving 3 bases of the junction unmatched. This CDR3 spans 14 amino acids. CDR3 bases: TGTGCTAGTGGGACAGGGGGCCTTAATCAGCCCCAGCATTTT. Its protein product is CASGTGGLNQPQHF.

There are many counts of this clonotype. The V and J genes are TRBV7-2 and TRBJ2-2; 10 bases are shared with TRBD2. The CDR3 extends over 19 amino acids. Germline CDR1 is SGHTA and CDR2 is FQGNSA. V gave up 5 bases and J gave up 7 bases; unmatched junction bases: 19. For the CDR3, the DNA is TGTGCCAGCAGCCCACGGCCCCTAGCGGGAGTGGGTGTTGGCGGGGAGCTGTTTTTT. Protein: CASSPRPLAGVGVGGELFF.

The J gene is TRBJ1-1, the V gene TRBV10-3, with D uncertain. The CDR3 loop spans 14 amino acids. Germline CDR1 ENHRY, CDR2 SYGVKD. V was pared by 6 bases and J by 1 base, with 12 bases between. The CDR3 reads CAISQKLENTEAFF. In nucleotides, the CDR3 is TGTGCCATCAGCCAAAAGCTGGAGAACACTGAAGCTTTCTTT.

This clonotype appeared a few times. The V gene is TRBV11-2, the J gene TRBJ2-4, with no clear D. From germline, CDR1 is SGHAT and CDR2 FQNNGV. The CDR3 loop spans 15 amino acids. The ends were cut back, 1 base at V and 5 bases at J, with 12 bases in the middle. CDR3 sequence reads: CASSLVGVQQNIQYF. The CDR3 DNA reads TGTGCCAGCAGCTTAGTTGGAGTCCAACAAAACATTCAGTACTTC.

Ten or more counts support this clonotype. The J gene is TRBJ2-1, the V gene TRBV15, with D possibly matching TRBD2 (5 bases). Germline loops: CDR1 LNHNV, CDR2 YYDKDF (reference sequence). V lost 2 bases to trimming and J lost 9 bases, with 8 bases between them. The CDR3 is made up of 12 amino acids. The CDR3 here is CATSRIEGEQFF. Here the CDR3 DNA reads TGTGCCACCAGCAGAATAGAGGGTGAGCAGTTCTTC.

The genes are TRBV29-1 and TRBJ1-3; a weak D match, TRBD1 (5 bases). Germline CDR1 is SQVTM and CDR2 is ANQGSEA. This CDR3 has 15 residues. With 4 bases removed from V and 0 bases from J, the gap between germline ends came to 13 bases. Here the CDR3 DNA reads TGCAGCGTTGTTAGGGACGTAGGCTCTGGAAACACCATATATTTT. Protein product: CSVVRDVGSGNTIYF.

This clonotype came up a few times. CDR3 coding DNA: TGCGCCAGCAGCCAAGCTATTTCCTTTAACTATGGCTACACCTTC. Its protein is CASSQAISFNYGYTF. V gene TRBV4-1 combines with J gene TRBJ1-2, with D unresolved. The CDR3 is 15 residues long. The germline gives CDR1 MGHRA, CDR2 YSYEKL. The ends were cut back, 1 base at V and 1 base at J, with 10 bases in the middle.

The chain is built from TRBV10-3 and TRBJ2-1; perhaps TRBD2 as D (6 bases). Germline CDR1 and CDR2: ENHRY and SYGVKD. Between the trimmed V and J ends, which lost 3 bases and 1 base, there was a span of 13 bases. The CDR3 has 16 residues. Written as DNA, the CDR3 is TGTGCCATCAGTGAAGGGAGGCGTAGTTCCTACAATGAGCAGTTCTTC. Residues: CAISEGRRSSYNEQFF.

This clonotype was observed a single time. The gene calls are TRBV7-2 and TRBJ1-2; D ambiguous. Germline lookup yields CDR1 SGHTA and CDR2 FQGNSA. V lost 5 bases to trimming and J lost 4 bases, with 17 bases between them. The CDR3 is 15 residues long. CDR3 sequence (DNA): TGTGCCAGCAGCCCCCCAGAGGTAGGAAGCTATGGCTACACCTTC. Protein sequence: CASSPPEVGSYGYTF.

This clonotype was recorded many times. CDR3 DNA: TGTGCCAGCAGGCGGGGGCTAGAGGTCACTGAAGCTTTCTTT. Translation: CASRRGLEVTEAFF. This rearrangement joins TRBV6-2 or TRBV6-3 to TRBJ1-1, with D tentatively TRBD1 (6 bases). Germline CDR1 and CDR2: MNHEY and SVGEGT. This CDR3 spans 14 amino acids. Trimming took 6 bases from V and 4 from J, leaving 15 bases between them.

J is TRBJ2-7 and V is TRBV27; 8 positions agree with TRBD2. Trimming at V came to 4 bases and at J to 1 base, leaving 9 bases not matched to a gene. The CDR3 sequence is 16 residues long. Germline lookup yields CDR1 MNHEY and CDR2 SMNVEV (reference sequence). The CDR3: CASSSLVGTSSYEQYF. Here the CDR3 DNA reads TGTGCCAGCAGTTCTTTGGTGGGGACTAGTTCCTACGAGCAGTACTTC.

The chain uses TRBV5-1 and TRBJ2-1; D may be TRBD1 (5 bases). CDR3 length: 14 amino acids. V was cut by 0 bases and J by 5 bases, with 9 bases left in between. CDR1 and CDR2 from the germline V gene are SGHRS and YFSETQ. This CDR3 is CASSLGVGDNEQFF. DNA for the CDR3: TGCGCCAGCAGCTTGGGTGTAGGGGACAATGAGCAGTTCTTC.

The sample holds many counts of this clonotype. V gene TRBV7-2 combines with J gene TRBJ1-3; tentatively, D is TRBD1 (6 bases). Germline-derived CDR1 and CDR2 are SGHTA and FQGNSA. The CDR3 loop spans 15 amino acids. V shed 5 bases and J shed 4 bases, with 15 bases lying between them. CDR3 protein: CASSPGQRLGNTIYF. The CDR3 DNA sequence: TGTGCCAGCAGCCCTGGACAGAGACTAGGAAACACCATATATTTT.

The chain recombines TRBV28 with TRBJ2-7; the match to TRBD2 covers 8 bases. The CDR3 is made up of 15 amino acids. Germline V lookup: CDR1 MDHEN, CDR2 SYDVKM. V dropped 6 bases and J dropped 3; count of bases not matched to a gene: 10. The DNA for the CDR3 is TGTGCCAGCAGCGAACCCGGGGGGGAGGGCTACGAGCAGTACTTC. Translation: CASSEPGGEGYEQYF.

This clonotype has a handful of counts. The CDR3 loop is CASSTGQGETEAFF. For the CDR3, the DNA is TGCGCCAGCAGCACAGGACAGGGTGAGACTGAAGCTTTCTTT. V is TRBV5-1 and J is TRBJ1-1; 8 bases line up with TRBD1. V lost 4 bases to trimming and J lost 5 bases; unmatched junction nucleotides: 7. The CDR3 has 14 residues. From germline, CDR1 is SGHRS and CDR2 YFSETQ. Supplemented by reference TRBV5-1 and TRBJ1-1, the full variable domain reads KAGVTQTPRYLIKTRGQQVTLSCSPISGHRSVSWYQQTPGQGLQFLFEYFSETQRNKGNFPGRFSGRQFSNSRSEMNVSTLELGDSALYLCASSTGQGETEAFFGQGTRLTVV.

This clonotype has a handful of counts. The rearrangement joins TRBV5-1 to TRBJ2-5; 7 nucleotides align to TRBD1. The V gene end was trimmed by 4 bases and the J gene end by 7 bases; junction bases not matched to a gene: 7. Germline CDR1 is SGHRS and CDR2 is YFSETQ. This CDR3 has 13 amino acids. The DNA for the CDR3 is TGCGCCAGCAGCGGGGGACAGAAGGGGACCCAGTACTTC. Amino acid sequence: CASSGGQKGTQYF.

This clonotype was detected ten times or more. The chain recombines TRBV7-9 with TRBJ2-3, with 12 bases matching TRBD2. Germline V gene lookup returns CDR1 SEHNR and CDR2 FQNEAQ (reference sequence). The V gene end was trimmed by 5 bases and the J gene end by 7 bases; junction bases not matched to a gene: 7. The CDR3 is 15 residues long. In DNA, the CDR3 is TGTGCCAGCAGCGGCAGACTAGCGGGGGTGAATACGCAGTATTTT. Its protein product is CASSGRLAGVNTQYF. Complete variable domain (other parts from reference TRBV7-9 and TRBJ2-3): DTGVSQNPRHKITKRGQNVTFRCDPISEHNRLYWYRQTLGQGPEFLTYFQNEAQLEKSRLLSDRFSAERPKGSFSTLEIQRTEQGDSAMYLCASSGRLAGVNTQYFGPGTRLTVL.